This TCR beta chain is from a study of CD8 T cells in Susac syndrome. Overall study context: At the time their blood was drawn, patients with Susac syndrome were either therapy-naive, on corticosteroids (with some of them also receiving intravenous immunoglobulin), or on intravenous immunoglobulin alone.

All included Susac syndrome patients satisfied recently defined diagnostic criteria for definite or probable disease. With random hexamers, reverse transcription was performed on roughly 0.45 to 1 ug of RNA. Amplification of TCR beta CDR3 used immunoSEQ multiplex PCR across 54 Vbeta and 13 Jbeta. TCRdb recomputed calls from the immunoSEQ multiplex PCR reads with MiXCR, one row per CDR3 protein. The sample shows 200,000 to 300,000 distinct CDR3 sequences, around 96% of them seen only once. About this clonotype: Its target is unknown.

Per the germline V gene, CDR1 is MNHEY and CDR2 is SVGAGI. The CDR3 spans 15 residues. Trimming took 8 bases from V and 0 from J; bases not matched to a gene: 3. Study-level points and caveats: Clonal expansion did not appear in Susac syndrome CD4+ T cell repertoires.

The chain is built from TRBV6-5 and TRBJ2-6, with 8 bases fitting TRBD1. The sample taken for sequencing was CD4+ T cells from PBMCs. The TCR was taken from a human donor with Susac syndrome. The CDR3 bases are TGTGCCAGCCAGGGGGCACACTCTGGGGCCAACGTCCTGACTTTC. Translation: CASQGAHSGANVLTF.